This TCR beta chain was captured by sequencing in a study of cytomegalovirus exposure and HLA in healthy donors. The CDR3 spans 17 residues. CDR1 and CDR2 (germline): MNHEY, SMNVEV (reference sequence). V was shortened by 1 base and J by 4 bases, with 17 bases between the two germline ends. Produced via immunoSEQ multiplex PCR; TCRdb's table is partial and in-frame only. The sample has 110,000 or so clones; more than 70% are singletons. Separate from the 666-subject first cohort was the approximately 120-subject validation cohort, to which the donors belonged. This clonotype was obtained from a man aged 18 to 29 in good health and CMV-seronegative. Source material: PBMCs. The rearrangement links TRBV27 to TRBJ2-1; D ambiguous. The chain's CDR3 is CASSLYWRADGYNEQFF. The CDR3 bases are TGTGCCAGCAGTTTATATTGGCGTGCGGATGGATACAATGAGCAGTTCTTC.